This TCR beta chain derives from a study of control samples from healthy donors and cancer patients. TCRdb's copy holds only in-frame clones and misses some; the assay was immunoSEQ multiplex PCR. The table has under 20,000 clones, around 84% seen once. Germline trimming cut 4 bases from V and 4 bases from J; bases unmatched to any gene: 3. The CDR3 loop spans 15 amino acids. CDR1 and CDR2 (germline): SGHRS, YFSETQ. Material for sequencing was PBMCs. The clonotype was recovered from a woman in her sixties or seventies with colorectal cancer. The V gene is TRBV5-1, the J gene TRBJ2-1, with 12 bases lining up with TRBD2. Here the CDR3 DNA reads TGCGCCAGCAGCCCAGGACTAGCGGGGTACAATGAGCAGTTCTTC. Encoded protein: CASSPGLAGYNEQFF. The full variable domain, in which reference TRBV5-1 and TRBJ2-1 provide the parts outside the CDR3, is KAGVTQTPRYLIKTRGQQVTLSCSPISGHRSVSWYQQTPGQGLQFLFEYFSETQRNKGNFPGRFSGRQFSNSRSEMNVSTLELGDSALYLCASSPGLAGYNEQFFGPGTRLTVL.